The table lists the clone carrying this TCR beta chain with a count of one. Its antigen is currently unknown. The data originate from a study of graft-versus-host responses after intestinal transplantation. Overall study: Transplant recipients had multivisceral, liver-intestinal, or isolated intestinal grafts. Every transplant recipient was induced with anti-thymocyte globulin, then maintained on tacrolimus and steroids for approximately three years. General observations from the study: Early post-transplant HvG declines showed an association with peak circulating GvH clone levels. GvH clones turned up in recipient marrow; some had shown up first in ileum or blood.

Profiling relied on immunoSEQ multiplex PCR, and the TCRdb table lists in-frame clones only, not all of them. The sample has approximately 74,000 clones; 80% to 95% are singletons. This CDR3 is built from 13 residues. Germline CDR1 and CDR2: MNHNS and SASEGT. V was shortened by 5 bases and J by 4 bases, with 11 bases between the two germline ends. This sample comprised PBMCs, obtained 98 days after intestinal transplantation. The receptor was derived from a human patient who received an intestinal transplant, so some T cells may come from the graft donor. The chain links TRBV6-1 to TRBJ1-1; D perhaps matches TRBD1 (6 bases). This chain's CDR3 is CASSSTGSTEAFF. DNA for the CDR3: TGTGCCAGCAGTTCGACAGGCAGCACTGAAGCTTTCTTT.